This TCR beta chain was identified in a study of cytomegalovirus exposure and HLA in healthy donors. V lost 2 bases to trimming and J lost 6 bases, with 13 bases between them. There are 14 residues in the CDR3. Germline CDR1 MDHEN, CDR2 SYDVKM. The PCR employed 60 Vbeta primers together with 13 Jbeta primers. The protocol was immunoSEQ multiplex PCR, while the TCRdb copy is restricted to in-frame clones and leaves out a portion. The data show about 180,000 clones, with around 74% seen just once and 2.9% held by the top ten. Sample: PBMCs. The TCR originated in a male donor in good health and CMV-seronegative. The rearrangement links TRBV28 to TRBJ1-1; D is possibly TRBD1 (5 bases). CDR3 loop: CASSLIRGVAEAFF. In DNA, the CDR3 is TGTGCCAGCAGTTTAATCCGGGGGGTGGCTGAAGCTTTCTTT.